This T cell receptor beta chain came from a study of OX40 agonist ivuxolimab in advanced cancers. Study in general: Previous treatment with anti-PD-1, anti-PD-L1 or anti-CTLA-4 therapy was allowed; 40% had received some. Partial responses were achieved by three patients: one hepatocellular carcinoma, two cutaneous melanoma. Study-wide results and caveats: Dosing at 0.1 to 3.0 mg/kg was accompanied by clonal expansion of CD4+ and CD8+ blood T cells by week 6.

Produced via immunoSEQ multiplex PCR; TCRdb's table is partial and in-frame only. The data contain tens of thousands of clones, roughly nine tenths of them singletons. On this clone: Antigen: not known.

The CDR3 has 14 residues. Germline CDR1 is MNHNS and CDR2 is SASEGT. Trimming left V 11 bases short and J 3 bases short, with 20 bases between. This receptor was obtained from an adult with an advanced solid tumor such as melanoma, head and neck, liver or kidney cancer. This sample comprised CD4+ or CD8+ T cells sorted from blood, obtained in a trial of the OX40 agonist ivuxolimab. The chain employs TRBV6-1 and TRBJ2-7, with D possibly matching TRBD1 (7 bases). The CDR3 is CASHRGGGFYEQYF. DNA for the CDR3: TGTGCCTCCCACAGGGGAGGAGGGTTCTACGAGCAGTACTTC.